This T cell receptor (beta chain) was obtained from a study of identical twins. TCRdb processed the 5' RACE reads anew with MiXCR; each CDR3 protein has one entry. The sample holds some 190,000 distinct CDR3 sequences, approximately 15% seen once. This clonotype showed up just a few times. Per the germline V gene, CDR1 is SGHRS and CDR2 is YFSETQ. The CDR3 is made up of 16 amino acids. Losses at the gene ends were 4 bases for V and 3 bases for J; bases not matched to a gene: 12. These data were also filed under a second study, of T cells expressing NK-cell markers. That study reports: The authors derived TCR beta repertoires from sorted CD3+CD56+NKG2C+, CD3+CD56+NKG2C- and CD3+CD56-NKG2C+ T cells.

This sequence was found in a woman between 18 and 30 years old in good health. Source material: CD8+ T cells sorted from blood. The chain carries TRBV5-1 and TRBJ2-7; TRBD1 agrees at 8 bases. CDR3 loop: CASSLISGQESYEQYF. CDR3 DNA: TGCGCCAGCAGCCTAATCTCGGGACAGGAAAGCTACGAGCAGTACTTC.